The rows below give T cell receptor beta chains drawn from one sample of a study of T-cell memory formation after mild COVID-19. Each CDR3 protein gets one entry after TCRdb re-called the 5' RACE reads with MiXCR. The sample has 530,000 or so distinct CDR3 sequences, roughly 17% seen once. Source material: PBMCs or a T cell subset sorted from them (not recorded which). These receptors were obtained from an adult woman who had mild COVID-19 (a few samples of this study predate the infection). Cell type and time point are not known. The CDR3 runs from the conserved cysteine through the conserved F or W. The D gene is left open where the match is weak. Some rows have no size entry. The others give once, few or many, or a class for an expanded clone.

v_gene: TRBV20-1; abundance: NA; d_gene: TRBD1; j_gene: TRBJ1-4; CDR3nt: TGCAGTGCTAGACTACCCCCGGGACAGATGTTTTTT; CDR3aa: CSARLPPGQMFF
v_gene: TRBV3-1; abundance: NA; d_gene: TRBD1; j_gene: TRBJ1-2; CDR3nt: TGTGCCAGCAGCCCTTGGACAGGGGACTATGGCTACACCTTC; CDR3aa: CASSPWTGDYGYTF
v_gene: TRBV7-2; abundance: NA; d_gene: TRBD2; j_gene: TRBJ2-3; CDR3nt: TGTGCCAGCAGCTCTATGGGACTAGCGGGACTCTCAGATACGCAGTATTTT; CDR3aa: CASSSMGLAGLSDTQYF
v_gene: TRBV10-3; abundance: NA; d_gene: TRBD2; j_gene: TRBJ2-1; CDR3nt: TGTGCCATCAGTGACCGACTAGCGGGCAGCTACAATGAGCAGTTCTTC; CDR3aa: CAISDRLAGSYNEQFF
v_gene: TRBV27; abundance: few; d_gene: NA; j_gene: TRBJ1-5; CDR3nt: TGTGCCAGCAGTTCAGGACAGTTCGGGCACAGGCCCCAGCATTTT; CDR3aa: CASSSGQFGHRPQHF
v_gene: TRBV4-1; abundance: few; d_gene: NA; j_gene: TRBJ2-5; CDR3nt: TGCGCCAGCAGCCAAGGTTTACGAAGGTGGAGGGACAGTGAGTTAGAGACCCAGTACTTC; CDR3aa: CASSQGLRRWRDSELETQYF
v_gene: TRBV7-3; abundance: many; d_gene: NA; j_gene: TRBJ2-1; CDR3nt: TGTGCCAGCAGCTCCACCCCCAGCTCCTACAATGAGCAGTTCTTC; CDR3aa: CASSSTPSSYNEQFF
v_gene: TRBV7-3; abundance: NA; d_gene: TRBD1; j_gene: TRBJ2-5; CDR3nt: TGTGCCAGCAGCGGACAGGGAAGGGGAGAGACCCAGTACTTC; CDR3aa: CASSGQGRGETQYF
v_gene: TRBV5-6; abundance: many; d_gene: TRBD2; j_gene: TRBJ2-7; CDR3nt: TGTGCCAGCAGCTTGGGACTAGCGGGGGCCTACGAGCAGTACTTC; CDR3aa: CASSLGLAGAYEQYF
v_gene: TRBV7-9; abundance: few; d_gene: NA; j_gene: TRBJ2-1; CDR3nt: TGTGCCAGCAGCCCTATAGCGTTTGACAATGAGCAGTTCTTC; CDR3aa: CASSPIAFDNEQFF
v_gene: TRBV7-3; abundance: NA; d_gene: TRBD2; j_gene: TRBJ2-5; CDR3nt: TGTGCCAGCAGCCGTACCGGGACTAGTGAGATCCAGTACTTC; CDR3aa: CASSRTGTSEIQYF
v_gene: TRBV11-1; abundance: few; d_gene: NA; j_gene: TRBJ1-1; CDR3nt: TGTGCCAGCAGCCCACAGTCTATGAACACTGAAGCTTTCTTT; CDR3aa: CASSPQSMNTEAFF
v_gene: TRBV7-9; abundance: NA; d_gene: TRBD1; j_gene: TRBJ2-7; CDR3nt: TGTGCCAGCAGCTTAGAACAGGGGACCTACTACGAGCAGTACTTC; CDR3aa: CASSLEQGTYYEQYF
v_gene: TRBV27; abundance: few; d_gene: TRBD2; j_gene: TRBJ2-1; CDR3nt: TGTGCCAGCAGTCCCAGCGGGGACCCCTACAATGAGCAGTTCTTC; CDR3aa: CASSPSGDPYNEQFF
v_gene: TRBV29-1; abundance: NA; d_gene: NA; j_gene: TRBJ2-1; CDR3nt: TGCAGCGTGTACGGAGCCTACAATGAGCAGTTCTTC; CDR3aa: CSVYGAYNEQFF
v_gene: TRBV7-9; abundance: few; d_gene: NA; j_gene: TRBJ1-6; CDR3nt: TGTGCCAGCAGCTCCGGGGGACCGGAGTCACCCCTCCACTTT; CDR3aa: CASSSGGPESPLHF
v_gene: TRBV24-1; abundance: NA; d_gene: TRBD2; j_gene: TRBJ2-3; CDR3nt: TGTGCCACCAGTGATACCGGCCAGGGACTAGCGGGAGTTTGGACAGATACGCAGTATTTT; CDR3aa: CATSDTGQGLAGVWTDTQYF
v_gene: TRBV7-2; abundance: many; d_gene: NA; j_gene: TRBJ2-7; CDR3nt: TGTGCCAGCAGCACCGGGCGCGGCTACGAGCAGTACTTC; CDR3aa: CASSTGRGYEQYF
v_gene: TRBV20-1; abundance: NA; d_gene: TRBD1; j_gene: TRBJ1-1; CDR3nt: TGCAGTACGACAGGGGGTTTGACTGAAGCTTTCTTT; CDR3aa: CSTTGGLTEAFF
v_gene: TRBV20-1; abundance: few; d_gene: TRBD1; j_gene: TRBJ1-3; CDR3nt: TGCAGTGCCACCGGGACAGGGGCTGGAAACACCATATATTTT; CDR3aa: CSATGTGAGNTIYF
v_gene: TRBV27; abundance: few; d_gene: NA; j_gene: TRBJ2-7; CDR3nt: TGTGCCAGCAGGCCGACTAGAAGCTCCTACGAGCAGTACTTC; CDR3aa: CASRPTRSSYEQYF
v_gene: TRBV29-1; abundance: few; d_gene: TRBD2; j_gene: TRBJ2-1; CDR3nt: TGCAGCGTTGTTTCGGGGGGAAGAAATGAGCAGTTCTTC; CDR3aa: CSVVSGGRNEQFF
v_gene: TRBV12-3/TRBV12-4; abundance: NA; d_gene: TRBD2; j_gene: TRBJ2-4; CDR3nt: TGTGCCAGCAGTTTAAGGGTCCACCTAGCGGGGTTTACCAAAAACATTCAGTACTTC; CDR3aa: CASSLRVHLAGFTKNIQYF
v_gene: TRBV9; abundance: NA; d_gene: TRBD1; j_gene: TRBJ1-2; CDR3nt: TGTGCCAGCAGCGAACCGGGACAGATCTATGGCTACACCTTC; CDR3aa: CASSEPGQIYGYTF
v_gene: TRBV6-4; abundance: few; d_gene: NA; j_gene: TRBJ1-4; CDR3nt: TGTGCCAGCAGTGAACGCGACCGGAGGGAAAAACTGTTTTTT; CDR3aa: CASSERDRREKLFF
v_gene: TRBV10-3; abundance: few; d_gene: TRBD1; j_gene: TRBJ1-2; CDR3nt: TGTGCCATCAACACCGGGACAGGGGTTAATGGCTACACCTTC; CDR3aa: CAINTGTGVNGYTF
v_gene: TRBV27; abundance: NA; d_gene: TRBD1; j_gene: TRBJ2-7; CDR3nt: TGTGCCAGCAGTTTACCTGGGACAGGGGGCGTTTACGAGCAGTACTTC; CDR3aa: CASSLPGTGGVYEQYF
v_gene: TRBV24-1; abundance: few; d_gene: NA; j_gene: TRBJ2-5; CDR3nt: TGTGCCACCAGTGTCTCTGGACAGCTAGAGACCCAGTACTTC; CDR3aa: CATSVSGQLETQYF
v_gene: TRBV29-1; abundance: few; d_gene: NA; j_gene: TRBJ2-7; CDR3nt: TGCAGCGTTGGTCGGGACACTTCGGAGCAGTACTTC; CDR3aa: CSVGRDTSEQYF
v_gene: TRBV30; abundance: NA; d_gene: NA; j_gene: TRBJ1-1; CDR3nt: TGTGCCTGGAGTTTCACCAAGAACACTGAAGCTTTCTTT; CDR3aa: CAWSFTKNTEAFF
v_gene: TRBV7-9; abundance: few; d_gene: TRBD1; j_gene: TRBJ2-1; CDR3nt: TGTGCCAGCAGCTTATTCGGGGACAGGGCTTTGGGGGAGGGCAGGAATGAGCAGTTCTTC; CDR3aa: CASSLFGDRALGEGRNEQFF
v_gene: TRBV20-1; abundance: few; d_gene: NA; j_gene: TRBJ2-7; CDR3nt: TGCAGTGCTAGAGGCCCCCACTACGAGCAGTACTTC; CDR3aa: CSARGPHYEQYF
v_gene: TRBV20-1; abundance: NA; d_gene: NA; j_gene: TRBJ1-1; CDR3nt: TGCAGTGCTAACGCTGAAGCTTTCTTT; CDR3aa: CSANAEAFF
v_gene: TRBV10-3; abundance: NA; d_gene: TRBD2; j_gene: TRBJ2-5; CDR3nt: TGTGCCATCAGTGGACTGAGACTAGCGGGAGCGCCCACGGAGACCCAGTACTTC; CDR3aa: CAISGLRLAGAPTETQYF
v_gene: TRBV3-1; abundance: many; d_gene: NA; j_gene: TRBJ2-7; CDR3nt: TGTGCCAGCAGCCAAGCTAGTTTCGGCGAGCAGTACTTC; CDR3aa: CASSQASFGEQYF
v_gene: TRBV30; abundance: few; d_gene: NA; j_gene: TRBJ2-7; CDR3nt: TGTGCATCCGACAGGCCGTACTCCTACGAGCAGTACTTC; CDR3aa: CASDRPYSYEQYF
v_gene: TRBV7-9; abundance: few; d_gene: NA; j_gene: TRBJ2-7; CDR3nt: TGTGCCAGCAGCTTGAGACTAGCCTACGAGCAGTACTTC; CDR3aa: CASSLRLAYEQYF
v_gene: TRBV2; abundance: NA; d_gene: TRBD1; j_gene: TRBJ1-2; CDR3nt: TGTGCCAGCAGTGCCGGACAGGGCGGCTATGGCTACACCTTC; CDR3aa: CASSAGQGGYGYTF
v_gene: TRBV21-1; abundance: NA; d_gene: NA; j_gene: TRBJ2-7; CDR3nt: TGTGCCATCCGACCGACAGGGGCCGACTACGAGCAGTACTTC; CDR3aa: CAIRPTGADYEQYF
v_gene: TRBV19; abundance: few; d_gene: TRBD1; j_gene: TRBJ2-7; CDR3nt: TGTGCCAGTAGTATATTCCGGACAGGGAGCTCCTACGAGCAGTACTTC; CDR3aa: CASSIFRTGSSYEQYF
v_gene: TRBV5-1; abundance: many; d_gene: NA; j_gene: TRBJ1-1; CDR3nt: TGTGCCAGCAGCTTGGGTTCGAACACTGAAGCTTTCTTT; CDR3aa: CASSLGSNTEAFF
v_gene: TRBV5-1; abundance: NA; d_gene: NA; j_gene: TRBJ2-7; CDR3nt: TGCGCCAGCAGCTCGGGACTCCCCGTAGACGAGCAGTACTTC; CDR3aa: CASSSGLPVDEQYF
v_gene: TRBV6-1; abundance: NA; d_gene: TRBD1; j_gene: TRBJ2-5; CDR3nt: TGTGCCAGCAGTGAATGGACAGGGGCTTGGGAGACCCAGTACTTC; CDR3aa: CASSEWTGAWETQYF
v_gene: TRBV28; abundance: once; d_gene: NA; j_gene: TRBJ1-6; CDR3nt: TGTGCCAGCAGTTTACGGTATTCACCCCTCCACTTT; CDR3aa: CASSLRYSPLHF
v_gene: TRBV29-1; abundance: NA; d_gene: TRBD1; j_gene: TRBJ1-4; CDR3nt: TGCAGCGTTGGAACAGGGGTCCCCAATGAAAAACTGTTTTTT; CDR3aa: CSVGTGVPNEKLFF
v_gene: TRBV20-1; abundance: few; d_gene: NA; j_gene: TRBJ2-5; CDR3nt: TGCAGTGCGCGATCGGGGTTCACCCAAGAGACCCAGTACTTC; CDR3aa: CSARSGFTQETQYF
v_gene: TRBV20-1; abundance: NA; d_gene: NA; j_gene: TRBJ2-7; CDR3nt: TGCAGTGCTAGAGATCCTTCGACAGGTGTTACCTACGAGCAGTACTTC; CDR3aa: CSARDPSTGVTYEQYF
v_gene: TRBV6-6; abundance: few; d_gene: TRBD2; j_gene: TRBJ2-2; CDR3nt: TGTGCCAGCAGTTACTCTTCACTAGCGGGGGGGCTGAACACCGGGGAGCTGTTTTTT; CDR3aa: CASSYSSLAGGLNTGELFF
v_gene: TRBV20-1; abundance: few; d_gene: TRBD1; j_gene: TRBJ2-7; CDR3nt: TGCAGTGCTAGAGCCGGGACAGGGGTGGACGAGCAGTACTTC; CDR3aa: CSARAGTGVDEQYF